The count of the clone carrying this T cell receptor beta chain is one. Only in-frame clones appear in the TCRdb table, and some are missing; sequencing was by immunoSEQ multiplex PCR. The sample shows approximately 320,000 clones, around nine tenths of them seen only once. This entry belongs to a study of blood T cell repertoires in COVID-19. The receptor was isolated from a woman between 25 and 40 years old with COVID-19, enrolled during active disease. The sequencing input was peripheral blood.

The CDR3: CASSLARTSVYNEQFF. Here the CDR3 DNA reads TGTGCCAGCAGTCTTGCTCGGACTAGCGTCTACAATGAGCAGTTCTTC. This chain links TRBV27 with TRBJ2-1; 9 positions match TRBD2. V lost 5 bases and J lost 3; bases outside the gene matches: 8. From germline, CDR1 is MNHEY and CDR2 SMNVEV (reference sequence). The CDR3 runs 16 residues.